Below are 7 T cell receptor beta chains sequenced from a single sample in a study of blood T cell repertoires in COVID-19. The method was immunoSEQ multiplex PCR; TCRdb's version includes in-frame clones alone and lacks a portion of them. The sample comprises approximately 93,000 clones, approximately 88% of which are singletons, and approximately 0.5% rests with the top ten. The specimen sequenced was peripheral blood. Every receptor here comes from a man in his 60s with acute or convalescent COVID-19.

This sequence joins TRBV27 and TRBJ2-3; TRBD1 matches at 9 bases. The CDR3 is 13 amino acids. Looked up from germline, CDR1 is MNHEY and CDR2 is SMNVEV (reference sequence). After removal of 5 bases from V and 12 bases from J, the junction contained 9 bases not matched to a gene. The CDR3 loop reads CASSPPGQGHQYF. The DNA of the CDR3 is TGTGCCAGCAGTCCACCGGGACAGGGTCATCAGTATTTT.

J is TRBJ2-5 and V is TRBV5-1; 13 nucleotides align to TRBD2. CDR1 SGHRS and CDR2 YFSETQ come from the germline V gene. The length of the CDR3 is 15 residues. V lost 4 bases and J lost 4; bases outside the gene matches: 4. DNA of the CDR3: TGCGCCAGCAGCCAAAGGACTAGCGGGGGAGAGACCCAGTACTTC. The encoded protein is CASSQRTSGGETQYF.

CDR3 bases: TGTGCCAGCAGCCCCCCCTTTGCGGGCGAGACCCAGTACTTC. It yields the protein CASSPPFAGETQYF. The chain couples TRBV11-2 to TRBJ2-5; D is possibly TRBD2 (5 bases). The germline CDR1 and CDR2 sequences are SGHAT and FQNNGV. Between the trimmed V and J ends, which lost 5 bases and 5 bases, there was a span of 15 bases. The CDR3 spans 14 residues. Supplemented by reference TRBV11-2 and TRBJ2-5, the full variable domain reads EAGVAQSPRYKIIEKRQSVAFWCNPISGHATLYWYQQILGQGPKLLIQFQNNGVVDDSQLPKDRFSAERLKGVDSTLKIQPAKLEDSAVYLCASSPPFAGETQYFGPGTRLLVL.

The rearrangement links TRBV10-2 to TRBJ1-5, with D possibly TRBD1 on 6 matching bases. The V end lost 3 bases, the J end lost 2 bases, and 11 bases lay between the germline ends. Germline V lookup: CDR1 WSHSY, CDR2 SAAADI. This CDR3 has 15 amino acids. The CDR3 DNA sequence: TGCGCCAGCAGTGACAGGGGCTGGGGCAATCAGCCCCAGCATTTT. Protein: CASSDRGWGNQPQHF.

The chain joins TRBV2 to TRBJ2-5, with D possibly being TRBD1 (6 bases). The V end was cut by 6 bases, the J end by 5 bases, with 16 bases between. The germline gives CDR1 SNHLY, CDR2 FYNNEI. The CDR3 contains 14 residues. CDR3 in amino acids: CASSATGFGETQYF. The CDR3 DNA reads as TGTGCCAGCAGCGCTACAGGGTTTGGCGAGACCCAGTACTTC.

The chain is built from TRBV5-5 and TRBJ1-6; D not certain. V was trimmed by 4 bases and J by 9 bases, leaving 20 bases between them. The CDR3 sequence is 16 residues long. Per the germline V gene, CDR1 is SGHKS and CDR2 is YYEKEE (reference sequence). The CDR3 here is CASSPFVGQVGSPLHF. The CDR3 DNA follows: TGTGCCAGCAGCCCCTTCGTCGGCCAGGTGGGTTCACCCCTCCACTTT.

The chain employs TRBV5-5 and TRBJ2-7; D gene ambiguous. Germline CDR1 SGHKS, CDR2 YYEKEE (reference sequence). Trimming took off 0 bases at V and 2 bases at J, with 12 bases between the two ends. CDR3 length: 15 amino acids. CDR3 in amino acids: CASSLATAPAYEQYF. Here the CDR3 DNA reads TGTGCCAGCAGCTTGGCAACTGCCCCCGCCTACGAGCAGTACTTC.